One and the same sample provided the 20 T cell receptor beta chains below, sequenced in a study of T cell responses to AZD1222 COVID-19 vaccine. TCRdb keeps only in-frame clones here, not all; method: immunoSEQ multiplex PCR. The sample holds tens of thousands of clones, roughly 89% seen once. Here the sequenced sample was peripheral blood, taken on day 0 of AZD1222 vaccination. The receptors originated from an adult in good health.

The rearrangement uses TRBV18 and TRBJ1-1; D is unresolved. V lost 3 bases to trimming and J lost 3 bases, with 8 bases between them. CDR3 length: 13 residues. Germline V gene sequence: CDR1 KGHSH, CDR2 LQKENI. The CDR3 reads CASSPSEDTEAFF. The DNA for the CDR3 is TGTGCCAGCTCACCGTCGGAGGACACTGAAGCTTTCTTT.

The rearrangement joins TRBV5-1 to TRBJ2-7, with 8 bases matching TRBD2. Trimming at V came to 3 bases and at J to 6 bases, leaving 8 bases not matched to a gene. This CDR3 has 14 amino acids. The germline V gene encodes CDR1 SGHRS and CDR2 YFSETQ. The CDR3: CASSSGLAAPEQYF. In DNA, the CDR3 is TGCGCCAGCAGCTCTGGACTAGCCGCCCCCGAGCAGTACTTC.

The chain combines TRBV5-8 with TRBJ1-2; TRBD1 matches at 8 bases. The CDR3 consists of 14 residues. V trimming: 4 bases; J trimming: 8 bases; junction bases outside the gene matches: 10. Germline CDR1 is SGHTS and CDR2 is YDEGEE. The CDR3 nucleotides read TGTGCCAGCAGCCAAAGACAGGGGTGGAACGGCTACACCTTC. Translated: CASSQRQGWNGYTF.

The genes are TRBV27 and TRBJ1-1; D is ambiguous. V was pared by 3 bases and J by 4 bases, with 9 bases between. The CDR3 runs to 13 residues. Germline loops: CDR1 MNHEY, CDR2 SMNVEV (reference sequence). This CDR3 is CASSLGRATEAFF. CDR3 nucleotides: TGTGCCAGCAGTTTGGGCAGAGCCACTGAAGCTTTCTTT.

V usage is TRBV27 and J usage is TRBJ1-2; tentative D call: TRBD1 (6 bases). The CDR3 runs to 14 residues. Germline V gene lookup returns CDR1 MNHEY and CDR2 SMNVEV (reference sequence). V lost 7 bases and J lost 8, with 20 bases in between. The CDR3 reads CASNPGGGLGGYTF. CDR3 DNA sequence: TGTGCCAGCAATCCCGGGGGGGGGCTGGGGGGCTACACCTTC.

The chain couples TRBV4-1 to TRBJ2-1; possibly TRBD1 for D (6 bases). V was shortened by 3 bases and J by 7 bases, with 10 bases between the two germline ends. CDR1 MGHRA and CDR2 YSYEKL come from the germline V gene. The CDR3 is made up of 13 amino acids. In DNA form, the CDR3 reads TGCGCCAGCAGCCAGGCTAGGGGGAATGAGCAGTTCTTC. This codes for CASSQARGNEQFF.

The chain combines TRBV27 with TRBJ1-2; TRBD1 agrees at 7 bases. The trim removed 6 bases at V and 4 bases at J, leaving 8 bases unmatched. Looked up from germline, CDR1 is MNHEY and CDR2 is SMNVEV (reference sequence). The CDR3 has 14 amino acids. The CDR3, as DNA: TGTGCCAGCAGATCAACAGGGGCGGGCTATGGCTACACCTTC. Protein: CASRSTGAGYGYTF.

The rearrangement joins TRBV5-5 to TRBJ2-7; 9 bases agree with TRBD2. Germline V gene sequence: CDR1 SGHKS, CDR2 YYEKEE (reference sequence). The junction had 17 bases not matched to a gene; V was cut back by 1 base and J by 0 bases. The CDR3 runs to 20 residues. The CDR3 coding sequence is TGTGCCAGCAGCTTGTCCTTACGTCCGGTAGCGGGAGCGAGCTCCTACGAGCAGTACTTC. It encodes CASSLSLRPVAGASSYEQYF.

This chain connects TRBV7-3 to TRBJ1-3; no reliable D call. The V gene lost 0 bases and the J gene lost 4 bases, with 10 bases spanning the gap. Looked up from germline, CDR1 is SGHTA and CDR2 is FQGTGA. This CDR3 region has 15 residues. CDR3 loop: CASSLTVGMGNTIYF. The DNA for the CDR3 is TGTGCCAGCAGCTTAACCGTAGGGATGGGAAACACCATATATTTT.

The rearrangement joins TRBV6-5 to TRBJ1-5; D remains ambiguous. This CDR3 is built from 15 residues. Per the germline V gene, CDR1 is MNHEY and CDR2 is SVGAGI. V was shortened by 2 bases and J by 0 bases, with 8 bases between the two germline ends. CDR3 in DNA: TGTGCCAGCAGTTACACGAAGGATAGCAATCAGCCCCAGCATTTT. Protein: CASSYTKDSNQPQHF.

The rearrangement uses TRBV4-1 and TRBJ2-5; perhaps TRBD2 as D (6 bases). Deletions cut 1 base from V and 5 bases from J, with 14 bases between. CDR1 MGHRA and CDR2 YSYEKL come from the germline V gene. The CDR3 length is 15 residues. Here the CDR3 reads CASSQAGDPRETQYF. The DNA of the CDR3 is TGCGCCAGCAGCCAAGCGGGGGACCCACGGGAGACCCAGTACTTC.

This chain links TRBV4-1 with TRBJ1-3, with 9 nucleotides matching TRBD1. The V and J ends lost 3 bases and 7 bases, in that order; junction bases with no gene match: 4. There are 14 residues in the CDR3. Germline-derived CDR1 and CDR2 are MGHRA and YSYEKL. The CDR3 DNA is TGCGCCAGCAGCCAGGGACAGGGCGGGAACACCATATATTTT. Amino acids: CASSQGQGGNTIYF.

The chain has TRBV6-1 and TRBJ1-6; no definite D call. Germline-derived CDR1 and CDR2 are MNHNS and SASEGT. The CDR3 is 14 residues long. Between the trimmed V and J ends, which lost 3 bases and 9 bases, there was a span of 12 bases. The DNA of the CDR3 is TGTGCCAGCAGTGACAGTAGAGCGAGTTCACCCCTCCACTTT. Its protein product is CASSDSRASSPLHF.

The chain uses TRBV18 and TRBJ2-5, with 9 bases that match TRBD2. Trimming removed 5 bases from V and 2 bases from J; junction bases left unmatched: 6. This CDR3 comprises 15 residues. Per the germline V gene, CDR1 is KGHSH and CDR2 is LQKENI. The CDR3 bases are TGTGCCAGCTCATTACGCGGGGGGGTTCAAGAGACCCAGTACTTC. The encoded protein is CASSLRGGVQETQYF.

This clone was counted a single time. J is TRBJ1-2 and V is TRBV5-1, with D perhaps TRBD1 (5 bases). The V gene lost 2 bases and the J gene lost 2 bases, with 10 bases spanning the gap. This CDR3 contains 14 residues. The germline V gene has CDR1 SGHRS and CDR2 YFSETQ. CDR3 DNA sequence: TGCGCCAGCAGCTTTGGGGGTCCCAACTATGGCTACACCTTC. Its protein product is CASSFGGPNYGYTF.

The rearrangement links TRBV2 to TRBJ1-2, with 10 bases fitting TRBD1. The CDR3 extends over 15 amino acids. CDR1 is SNHLY, CDR2 FYNNEI, per germline. J gave up 4 bases and V 4 bases, and 6 bases lay outside the gene matches. The CDR3 protein is CASSATGTGAYGYTF. For the CDR3, the DNA is TGTGCCAGCAGTGCTACCGGGACAGGGGCCTATGGCTACACCTTC.

V usage is TRBV29-1 and J usage is TRBJ2-1; D possibly corresponds to TRBD1 (6 bases). Trimming pared 5 bases from V and 8 bases from J, leaving 10 bases between. CDR1 and CDR2 (germline): SQVTM, ANQGSEA. The CDR3 contains 11 residues. The CDR3 DNA follows: TGCAGCGTTACAGGGAATGATGAGCAGTTCTTC. Residues: CSVTGNDEQFF.

This chain joins TRBV5-1 and TRBJ1-4; D remains ambiguous. The V gene lost 0 bases and the J gene lost 3 bases, with 9 bases spanning the gap. The CDR3 runs to 15 residues. Per germline, CDR1 SGHRS and CDR2 YFSETQ. As DNA, the CDR3 is TGCGCCAGCAGCTTGGAGGCAAGTGCTAATGAAAAACTGTTTTTT. Its protein is CASSLEASANEKLFF.

The chain employs TRBV11-2 and TRBJ1-5; 9 positions match TRBD1. Unmatched junction bases numbered 6, after V lost 5 bases and J lost 1 base. This CDR3 region has 16 residues. Germline V CDR1 and CDR2: SGHAT, FQNNGV. CDR3 loop: CASSPGDRVSNQPQHF. The CDR3 nucleotides read TGTGCCAGCAGCCCCGGGGACAGGGTGAGCAATCAGCCCCAGCATTTT.

Only one count was recorded for this clone. CDR3 residues: CASSPQGGSYTF. As DNA, the CDR3 is TGCGCCAGCAGCCCCCAAGGAGGGAGCTACACCTTC. The chain is built from TRBV5-1 and TRBJ1-2; D is unresolved. Per germline, CDR1 SGHRS and CDR2 YFSETQ. This CDR3 comprises 12 residues. The ends were cut back, 4 bases at V and 9 bases at J, with 13 bases in the middle. The full variable domain, its missing parts supplied by reference TRBV5-1 and TRBJ1-2, is KAGVTQTPRYLIKTRGQQVTLSCSPISGHRSVSWYQQTPGQGLQFLFEYFSETQRNKGNFPGRFSGRQFSNSRSEMNVSTLELGDSALYLCASSPQGGSYTFGSGTRLTVV.